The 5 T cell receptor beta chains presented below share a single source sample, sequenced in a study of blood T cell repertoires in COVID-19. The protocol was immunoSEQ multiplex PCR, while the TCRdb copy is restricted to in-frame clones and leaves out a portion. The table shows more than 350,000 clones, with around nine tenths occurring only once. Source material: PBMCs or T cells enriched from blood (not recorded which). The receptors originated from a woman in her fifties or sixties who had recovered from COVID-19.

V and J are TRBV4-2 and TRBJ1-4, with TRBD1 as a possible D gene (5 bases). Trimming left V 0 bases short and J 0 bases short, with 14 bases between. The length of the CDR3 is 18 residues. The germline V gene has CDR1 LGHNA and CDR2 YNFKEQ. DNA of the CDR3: TGTGCCAGCAGCCAAGATAAGGGGAGGACGGCAACTAATGAAAAACTGTTTTTT. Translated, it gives CASSQDKGRTATNEKLFF.

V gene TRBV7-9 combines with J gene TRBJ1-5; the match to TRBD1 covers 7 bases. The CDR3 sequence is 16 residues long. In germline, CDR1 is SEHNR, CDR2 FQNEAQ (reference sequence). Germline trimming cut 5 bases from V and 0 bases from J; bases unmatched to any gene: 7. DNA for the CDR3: TGTGCCAGCAGCCCCTGGACAGGAGATAGCAATCAGCCCCAGCATTTT. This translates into CASSPWTGDSNQPQHF.

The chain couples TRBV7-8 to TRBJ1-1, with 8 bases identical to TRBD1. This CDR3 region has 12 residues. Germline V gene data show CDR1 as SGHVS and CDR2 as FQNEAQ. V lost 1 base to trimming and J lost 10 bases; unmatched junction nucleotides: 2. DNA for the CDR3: TGTGCCAGCAGCTTAGGTGGACAGGGAGCTTTCTTT. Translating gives CASSLGGQGAFF.

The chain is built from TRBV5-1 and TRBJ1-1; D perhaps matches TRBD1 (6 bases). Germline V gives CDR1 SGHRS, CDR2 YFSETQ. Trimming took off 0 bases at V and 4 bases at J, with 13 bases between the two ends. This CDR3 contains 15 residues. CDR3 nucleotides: TGCGCCAGCAGCTTGGCACTGAGGGGGAGCACTGAAGCTTTCTTT. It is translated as CASSLALRGSTEAFF.

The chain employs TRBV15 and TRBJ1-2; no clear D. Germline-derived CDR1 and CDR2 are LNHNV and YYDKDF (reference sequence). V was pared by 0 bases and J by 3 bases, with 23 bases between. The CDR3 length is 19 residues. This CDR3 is CATSRDRGKGKSIYYGYTF. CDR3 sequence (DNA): TGTGCCACCAGCAGAGATCGGGGAAAAGGGAAGTCGATTTACTATGGCTACACCTTC.